What follows is one TCR beta chain and its context. This sample was included in a study of shared clonotypes between healthy human individuals. The V and J ends lost 2 bases and 2 bases respectively, with 14 bases between them. This CDR3 is 16 amino acids long. From germline, CDR1 is MDHEN and CDR2 SYDVKM. The naive CD8 population came from CD45RO-negative cells selected for CCR7, without terminally differentiated effector memory CD45RA+ cells. Per the original data handling: ImmunoSEQ sequences covered only the junction and lacked quality scores; filtering therefore differed. Assay used: immunoSEQ multiplex PCR; TCRdb lists only in-frame clones, some missing. V and J calls and clone size are given by that table; D and trimming were obtained from the DNA. The profile shows about 2,200,000 clones, more than 85% of them singletons.

The receptor was isolated from a man between 18 and 29 years old in good health. Some clones in this sample may be carry-over from other donors' samples. The rearrangement links TRBV28 to TRBJ2-3; D is undetermined. Specimen: naive CD8+ T cells from PBMCs. Written as DNA, the CDR3 is TGTGCCAGCAGTTTAGGTCAGCAGATCCCCACAGATACGCAGTATTTT. It encodes CASSLGQQIPTDTQYF.